Listed here is a single TCR beta chain. The target antigen is unknown. This sample was taken from a study of cytomegalovirus exposure and HLA in healthy donors. Study information: Early released data had 65 million to 100 million unique TCRs, all coming from HLA-typed donors.

Study-wide results and limits: Later genetic work tied a missense DCLRE1C variant to beta-chain V and J trimming. An analysis done earlier found most TCR beta V segments productive about 87% or about 30% of the time.

V was cut by 1 base and J by 0 bases, with 13 bases left in between. CDR1 and CDR2 from the germline V gene are MDHEN and SYDVKM. CDR3 length: 17 residues. The PCR employed 60 Vbeta primers together with 13 Jbeta primers. Measured with immunoSEQ multiplex PCR; TCRdb has only the in-frame clones, and not every one. The repertoire holds 75,000 to 80,000 clones, with more than 55% as singletons. The TCR originated in a man aged 60 to 69 in good health and CMV-seropositive. Sequencing used PBMCs. The chain uses TRBV28 and TRBJ2-1; D perhaps matches TRBD2 (6 bases). The CDR3 coding sequence is TGTGCCAGCAGTTTATTCCCCCTAGCGAGCTCCTACAATGAGCAGTTCTTC. Protein sequence: CASSLFPLASSYNEQFF.